This T cell receptor beta chain stems from a study of blood T cell repertoires in COVID-19. Study context: Sites in the United States, Italy and Spain provided acute and convalescent COVID-19 samples.

Per the study methods: By means of reference gene primer amplification, nucleated cell counts were estimated. The assay was immunoSEQ multiplex PCR, and TCRdb's table has in-frame clones only and misses some. That table gives V, J and clone size, and the DNA gave D and trimming. This table holds around 200,000 clones, about 80% found once. Germline CDR1 reads SGHNT; CDR2 reads YYREEE (reference sequence). Trimming removed 1 base from V and 4 bases from J, with 5 bases in between. The CDR3 runs 12 residues. Sequencing was performed on peripheral blood. This TCR came from a human donor in a cohort sampled during active COVID-19. V is TRBV5-4 and J is TRBJ2-5; no clear D. The CDR3 loop reads CASSLPRETQYF. DNA for the CDR3: TGTGCCAGCAGCTTGCCGCGAGAGACCCAGTACTTC. Filled out from reference TRBV5-4 and TRBJ2-5, the complete variable domain reads ETGVTQSPTHLIKTRGQQVTLRCSSQSGHNTVSWYQQALGQGPQFIFQYYREEENGRGNFPPRFSGLQFPNYSSELNVNALELDDSALYLCASSLPRETQYFGPGTRLLVL.